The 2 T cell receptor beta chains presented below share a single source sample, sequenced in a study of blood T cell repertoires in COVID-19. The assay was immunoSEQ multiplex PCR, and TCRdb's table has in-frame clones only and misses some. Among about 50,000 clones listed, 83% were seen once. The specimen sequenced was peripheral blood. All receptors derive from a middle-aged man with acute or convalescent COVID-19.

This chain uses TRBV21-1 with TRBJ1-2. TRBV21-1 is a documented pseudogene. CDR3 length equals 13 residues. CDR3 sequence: CASSKNARDGYTF. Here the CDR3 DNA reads TGTGCCAGCAGCAAAAACGCGCGGGATGGCTACACCTTC.

CDR3 in amino acids: CASSPLRDSEGSGNTIYF. The CDR3 DNA sequence: TGTGCCAGCTCACCCCTCAGGGACAGCGAGGGCTCTGGAAACACCATATATTTT. This rearrangement joins TRBV18 to TRBJ1-3, with 7 bases matching TRBD1. CDR1 is KGHSH, CDR2 LQKENI, per germline. V was pared by 3 bases and J by 0 bases, with 11 bases of the junction left unmatched. CDR3 length: 18 amino acids.